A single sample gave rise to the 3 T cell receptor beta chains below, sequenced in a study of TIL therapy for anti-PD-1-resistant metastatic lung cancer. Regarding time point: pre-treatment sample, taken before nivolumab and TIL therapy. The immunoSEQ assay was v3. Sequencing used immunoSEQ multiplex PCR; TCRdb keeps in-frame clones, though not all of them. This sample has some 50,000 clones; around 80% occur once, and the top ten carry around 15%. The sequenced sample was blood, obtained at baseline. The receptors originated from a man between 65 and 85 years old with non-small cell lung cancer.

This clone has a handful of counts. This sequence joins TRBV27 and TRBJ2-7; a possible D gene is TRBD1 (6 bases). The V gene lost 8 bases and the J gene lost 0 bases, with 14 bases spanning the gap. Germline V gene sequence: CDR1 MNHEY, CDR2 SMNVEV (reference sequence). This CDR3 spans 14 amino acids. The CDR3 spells CASRDTYSSYEQYF. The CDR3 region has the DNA TGTGCCAGCCGGGACACCTATAGCTCCTACGAGCAGTACTTC.

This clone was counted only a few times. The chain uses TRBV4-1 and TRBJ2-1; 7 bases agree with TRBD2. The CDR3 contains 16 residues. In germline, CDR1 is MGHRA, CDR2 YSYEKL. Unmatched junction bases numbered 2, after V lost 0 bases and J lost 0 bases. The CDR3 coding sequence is TGCGCCAGCAGCCAAGAAGGGAGGGGCTCCTACAATGAGCAGTTCTTC. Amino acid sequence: CASSQEGRGSYNEQFF.

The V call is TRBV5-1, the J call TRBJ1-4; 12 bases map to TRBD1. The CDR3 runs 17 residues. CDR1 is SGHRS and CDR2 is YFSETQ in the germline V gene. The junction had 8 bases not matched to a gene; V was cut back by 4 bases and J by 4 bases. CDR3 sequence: CASSAGTGGKVNEKLFF. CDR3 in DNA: TGCGCCAGCAGCGCGGGGACAGGGGGCAAGGTTAATGAAAAACTGTTTTTT.